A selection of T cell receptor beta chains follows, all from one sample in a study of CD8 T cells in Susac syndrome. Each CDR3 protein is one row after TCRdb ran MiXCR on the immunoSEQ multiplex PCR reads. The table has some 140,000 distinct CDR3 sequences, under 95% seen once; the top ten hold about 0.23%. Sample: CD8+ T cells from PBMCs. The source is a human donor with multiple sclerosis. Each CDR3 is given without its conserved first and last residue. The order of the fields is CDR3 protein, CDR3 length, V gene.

CDR3aa: ASSRGWREARAQY
len: 13
v_gene: TRBV7-2

CDR3aa: ATSRGSDSGNTIY
len: 13
v_gene: TRBV15

CDR3aa: ASSYSSVSYEQF
len: 12
v_gene: TRBV6-5

CDR3aa: ASSLRITRTGEQY
len: 13
v_gene: TRBV7-2

CDR3aa: ASSEFSEPGNTEAF
len: 14
v_gene: TRBV25-1

CDR3aa: ASSLDGEKLF
len: 10
v_gene: TRBV7-9

CDR3aa: SARGGIGYEQY
len: 11
v_gene: TRBV20-1

CDR3aa: AWSPGNTEAF
len: 10
v_gene: TRBV30

CDR3aa: ASSQVLTGEQF
len: 11
v_gene: TRBV4-1

CDR3aa: ASSLGDSGSYEQY
len: 13
v_gene: TRBV7-6

CDR3aa: SADERRPEQY
len: 10
v_gene: TRBV20-1

CDR3aa: ASNIGTNEQY
len: 10
v_gene: TRBV19

CDR3aa: ASSQASGTSSYEQY
len: 14
v_gene: TRBV4-1

CDR3aa: ASSIQSGGSTEAF
len: 13
v_gene: TRBV19

CDR3aa: ASSSDSSRSGYT
len: 12
v_gene: TRBV12-3/TRBV12-4

CDR3aa: ASSDFLGVSESNQPQH
len: 16
v_gene: TRBV6-1

CDR3aa: ASSGSVGPIYT
len: 11
v_gene: TRBV9

CDR3aa: SVDDRGQNNEQF
len: 12
v_gene: TRBV29-1

CDR3aa: ASTAGQGAFEQY
len: 12
v_gene: TRBV19

CDR3aa: ASSQGGITIY
len: 10
v_gene: TRBV4-1

CDR3aa: ASSPEGVDMGNTIY
len: 14
v_gene: TRBV7-2

CDR3aa: ASSPPPPKVYT
len: 11
v_gene: TRBV18

CDR3aa: ASSIGGLAGVLNEQF
len: 15
v_gene: TRBV19

CDR3aa: ASSSSGFYYEQY
len: 12
v_gene: TRBV27

CDR3aa: ASSSYLGVADTQY
len: 13
v_gene: TRBV7-9

CDR3aa: ASSQDWGLNTEAF
len: 13
v_gene: TRBV3-1

CDR3aa: ASSQIAGSDYNEQF
len: 14
v_gene: TRBV4-3

CDR3aa: AGTRPDRGFYEQY
len: 13
v_gene: TRBV30

CDR3aa: AIIGVTGELF
len: 10
v_gene: TRBV7-9

CDR3aa: ASSFTPRGSGLVSETQY
len: 17
v_gene: TRBV28

CDR3aa: ASSLDDGTGVMSGYT
len: 15
v_gene: TRBV11-2

CDR3aa: SVLDLEQF
len: 8
v_gene: TRBV29-1

CDR3aa: SVRGGSSYEQY
len: 11
v_gene: TRBV29-1

CDR3aa: SASRNTGELF
len: 10
v_gene: TRBV20-1

CDR3aa: ASSAGETQY
len: 9
v_gene: TRBV19

CDR3aa: ASSFRGRTEAF
len: 11
v_gene: TRBV28

CDR3aa: ASSFQGAAEAF
len: 11
v_gene: TRBV28

CDR3aa: ASSAGTGGRREQY
len: 13
v_gene: TRBV9

CDR3aa: ASSEGGGDEQF
len: 11
v_gene: TRBV5-6

CDR3aa: ASSLDPSATYEQY
len: 13
v_gene: TRBV7-9

CDR3aa: ASSYSSNNEQF
len: 11
v_gene: TRBV6-5

CDR3aa: ASSESGVAYEQY
len: 12
v_gene: TRBV5-5

CDR3aa: ASSNTGFSTEAF
len: 12
v_gene: TRBV25-1

CDR3aa: ASSLSGRALGEQF
len: 13
v_gene: TRBV7-9

CDR3aa: ASSPPFPTGTSRVNEQF
len: 17
v_gene: TRBV18

CDR3aa: ASSHGQPNTEAF
len: 12
v_gene: TRBV19

CDR3aa: ASSSAGDGYEQY
len: 12
v_gene: TRBV6-2/TRBV6-3

CDR3aa: SARDQTDTQY
len: 10
v_gene: TRBV20-1

CDR3aa: ASSSQDDIQY
len: 10
v_gene: TRBV7-9

CDR3aa: ASSFLLRTTGELF
len: 13
v_gene: TRBV28

CDR3aa: SVEDWTGANPGNTIY
len: 15
v_gene: TRBV29-1

CDR3aa: ASSPYRDQGYT
len: 11
v_gene: TRBV12-3/TRBV12-4

CDR3aa: ASSLHVAFGGETQY
len: 14
v_gene: TRBV7-9

CDR3aa: AISERGTEAF
len: 10
v_gene: TRBV10-3